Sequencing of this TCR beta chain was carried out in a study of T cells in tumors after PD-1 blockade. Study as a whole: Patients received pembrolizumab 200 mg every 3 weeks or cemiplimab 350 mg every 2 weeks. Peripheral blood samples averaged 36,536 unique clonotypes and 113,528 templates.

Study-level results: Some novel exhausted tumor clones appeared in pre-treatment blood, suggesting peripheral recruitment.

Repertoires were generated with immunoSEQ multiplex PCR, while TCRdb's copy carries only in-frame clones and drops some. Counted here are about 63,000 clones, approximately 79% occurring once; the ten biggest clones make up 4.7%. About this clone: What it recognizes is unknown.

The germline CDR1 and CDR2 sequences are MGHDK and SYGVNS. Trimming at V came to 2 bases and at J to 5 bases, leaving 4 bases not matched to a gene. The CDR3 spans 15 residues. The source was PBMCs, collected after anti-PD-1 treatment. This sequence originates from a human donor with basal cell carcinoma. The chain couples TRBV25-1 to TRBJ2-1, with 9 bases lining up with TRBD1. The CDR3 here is CASSEGQGFHNEQFF. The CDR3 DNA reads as TGTGCCAGCAGTGAAGGACAGGGGTTCCACAATGAGCAGTTCTTC.